Listed below are T cell receptor beta chains from one sample, sequenced in a study of tumor-infiltrating lymphocytes in primary liver carcinoma. From the multiplex PCR reads, TCRdb called clonotypes with MiXCR, one entry per CDR3 protein. The sample holds fewer than 400,000 distinct CDR3 sequences, over 55% seen once. The specimen sequenced was peripheral blood. These receptors were obtained from a middle-aged man with primary liver carcinoma and hepatitis B virus infection. Both conserved end residues are part of each CDR3. Each record gives: J gene, D gene, clone size, V gene, CDR3 protein, CDR3 DNA. D genes are given only for firm matches. The size entry is marked missing in some rows and otherwise reads once, few, many or a size class.

J gene: TRBJ1-1; D gene: .; clone size: .; V gene: TRBV4-1; CDR3 protein: CASSQIFTKAIPMNTKAFF; CDR3 DNA: TGCGCCAGCAGCCAGATTTTCACAAAGGCCATCCCAATGAACACTAAAGCTTTCTTT
J gene: TRBJ2-1; D gene: TRBD2; clone size: .; V gene: TRBV6-5; CDR3 protein: CASSYRREAYNEQFF; CDR3 DNA: TGTGCCAGCAGTTATAGACGGGAGGCCTACAATGAGCAGTTCTTC
J gene: TRBJ1-6; D gene: .; clone size: .; V gene: TRBV4-3; CDR3 protein: CASSQEGASNSPLHF; CDR3 DNA: TGCGCCAGCAGCCAAGAGGGAGCCAGTAATTCACCCCTCCACTTT
J gene: TRBJ2-7; D gene: TRBD1; clone size: .; V gene: TRBV6-6; CDR3 protein: CASSYRPGIPGTGVREQYF; CDR3 DNA: TGTGCCAGCAGTTACAGGCCAGGTATTCCAGGGACAGGGGTACGCGAACAATACTTC
J gene: TRBJ2-7; D gene: TRBD2; clone size: .; V gene: TRBV5-5; CDR3 protein: CARSLAIGAGVCEQYF; CDR3 DNA: TGTGCCAGAAGCTTGGCTATAGGAGCGGGAGTATGTGAGCAGTACTTC
J gene: TRBJ2-1; D gene: TRBD2; clone size: .; V gene: TRBV20-1; CDR3 protein: CSASPPSGILYNEQFF; CDR3 DNA: TGCAGTGCCTCCCCTCCTAGCGGGATCCTCTACAATGAGCAGTTCTTC
J gene: TRBJ2-5; D gene: TRBD2; clone size: .; V gene: TRBV6-6; CDR3 protein: CASSYATSGTRRETQYF; CDR3 DNA: TGTGCCAGCAGTTACGCGACTAGCGGGACTAGGAGGGAGACCCAGTACTTC
J gene: TRBJ2-2; D gene: .; clone size: few; V gene: TRBV10-3; CDR3 protein: CAISEDLESGELFF; CDR3 DNA: TGTGCCATCAGTGAGGATCTAGAATCCGGGGAGCTGTTTTTT
J gene: TRBJ2-1; D gene: TRBD2; clone size: few; V gene: TRBV6-1; CDR3 protein: CASSLGLAGHNEQLF; CDR3 DNA: TGTGCCAGCAGTCTCGGACTAGCGGGGCACAATGAGCAGTTATTC
J gene: TRBJ2-3; D gene: TRBD2; clone size: .; V gene: TRBV7-9; CDR3 protein: CASSSTSSGRRVDTRYF; CDR3 DNA: TGTGCCAGCAGCTCAACCTCTAGCGGGAGGAGAGTCGATACGCGGTATTTT
J gene: TRBJ2-6; D gene: .; clone size: .; V gene: TRBV5-1; CDR3 protein: CGSSPGAGLRSGANVRTF; CDR3 DNA: TGCGGCAGCAGCCCCGGGGCAGGGCTACGCTCTGGGGCCAACGTCCGGACTTTC
J gene: TRBJ1-5; D gene: .; clone size: .; V gene: TRBV4-1; CDR3 protein: CASSWDKYSNQPQHF; CDR3 DNA: TGCGCCAGCAGCTGGGATAAGTATAGCAATCAGCCCCAGCATTTT
J gene: TRBJ1-5; D gene: TRBD1; clone size: .; V gene: TRBV18; CDR3 protein: CASSPKTGLGQPQHF; CDR3 DNA: TGTGCCAGCTCACCGAAGACAGGGTTGGGTCAGCCCCAGCATTTT
J gene: TRBJ2-1; D gene: .; clone size: .; V gene: TRBV6-2/TRBV6-3; CDR3 protein: CASRTGTGGYTEQFF; CDR3 DNA: TGTGCCAGCAGAACCGGGACTGGCGGTTACACTGAGCAGTTCTTC
J gene: TRBJ2-1; D gene: TRBD1; clone size: .; V gene: TRBV29-1; CDR3 protein: CIVERTGGILDEQFF; CDR3 DNA: TGCATCGTCGAACGGACAGGGGGTATTTTGGATGAGCAGTTCTTC
J gene: TRBJ2-2; D gene: .; clone size: once; V gene: TRBV4-1; CDR3 protein: CASSLEGEDSGELFF; CDR3 DNA: TGCGCCAGCAGCCTCGAGGGGGAGGACTCCGGGGAGCTGTTTTTT
J gene: TRBJ2-7; D gene: TRBD1; clone size: .; V gene: TRBV29-1; CDR3 protein: CSTRLGTGGVKQYF; CDR3 DNA: TGCAGCACCCGACTGGGGACAGGGGGGGTCAAGCAGTACTTC
J gene: TRBJ2-3; D gene: TRBD1; clone size: .; V gene: TRBV28; CDR3 protein: CASSLWDRVTDTRYF; CDR3 DNA: TGTGCCAGCAGTTTATGGGACAGGGTAACAGATACGCGGTATTTT
J gene: TRBJ2-6; D gene: .; clone size: .; V gene: TRBV6-1; CDR3 protein: CVGIRTWDSGANVLTF; CDR3 DNA: TGTGTCGGCATCCGCACTTGGGACTCTGGGGCCAACGTCCTGACTTTC
J gene: TRBJ1-2; D gene: .; clone size: .; V gene: TRBV11-3; CDR3 protein: CASSLLLPGTQGDYTF; CDR3 DNA: TGTGCCAGCAGCTTACTTTTGCCTGGGACTCAGGGTGACTACACCTTC
J gene: TRBJ2-3; D gene: .; clone size: .; V gene: TRBV19; CDR3 protein: CASSISVDTQYF; CDR3 DNA: TGTGCCAGTAGTATTTCGGTAGATACGCAGTATTTT
J gene: TRBJ1-5; D gene: .; clone size: .; V gene: TRBV4-1; CDR3 protein: CASSQDGGLWQPQHF; CDR3 DNA: TGCGCCAGCAGCCAAGATGGGGGGCTCTGGCAGCCCCAGCATTTT
J gene: TRBJ1-1; D gene: TRBD1; clone size: many; V gene: TRBV6-6; CDR3 protein: CASSPGTGFFF; CDR3 DNA: TGTGCCAGCAGTCCGGGGACAGGGTTTTTCTTT
J gene: TRBJ2-4; D gene: TRBD1; clone size: .; V gene: TRBV7-8; CDR3 protein: CASSSTGGIAKNIQYF; CDR3 DNA: TGTGCCAGCAGCTCTACAGGGGGTATAGCCAAAAACATTCAGTACTTC
J gene: TRBJ2-1; D gene: .; clone size: .; V gene: TRBV7-8; CDR3 protein: CASSVRDWGIEQFF; CDR3 DNA: TGTGCCAGCAGCGTCCGGGATTGGGGCATTGAGCAGTTCTTC
J gene: TRBJ2-5; D gene: TRBD1; clone size: .; V gene: TRBV5-1; CDR3 protein: CASRGQVAAETQYF; CDR3 DNA: TGCGCCAGCAGGGGACAGGTGGCGGCAGAGACCCAGTACTTC
J gene: TRBJ1-6; D gene: TRBD1; clone size: once; V gene: TRBV5-4; CDR3 protein: CTSSLEGTGNSPLHF; CDR3 DNA: TGTACCAGCAGCTTGGAGGGGACAGGAAATTCACCCCTCCACTTT
J gene: TRBJ2-3; D gene: TRBD1; clone size: many; V gene: TRBV4-2; CDR3 protein: CASSQAHPGTGGADTQYF; CDR3 DNA: TGTGCCAGCAGCCAAGCCCACCCCGGGACAGGGGGCGCAGATACGCAGTATTTT
J gene: TRBJ2-2; D gene: .; clone size: .; V gene: TRBV11-1; CDR3 protein: CASSLEETGEMSF; CDR3 DNA: TGTGCCAGCAGCTTGGAGGAAACCGGGGAGATGTCTTTT
J gene: TRBJ2-1; D gene: TRBD2; clone size: .; V gene: TRBV12-3/TRBV12-4; CDR3 protein: CASRISGRDNEQFF; CDR3 DNA: TGTGCCAGCAGGATTAGCGGGAGAGACAATGAGCAGTTCTTC
J gene: TRBJ2-7; D gene: TRBD2; clone size: few; V gene: TRBV28; CDR3 protein: CASSRGREGQDEQYF; CDR3 DNA: TGTGCCAGCAGTCGGGGGCGGGAGGGCCAGGACGAGCAGTACTTC
J gene: TRBJ1-2; D gene: .; clone size: .; V gene: TRBV7-2; CDR3 protein: CTSSLEAGTPDGGYTF; CDR3 DNA: TGTACCAGCAGCTTAGAGGCGGGGACGCCGGATGGTGGCTACACCTTC
J gene: TRBJ2-5; D gene: .; clone size: .; V gene: TRBV14; CDR3 protein: CASSHQRGETQYF; CDR3 DNA: TGTGCCAGCAGCCATCAGAGGGGTGAGACCCAGTACTTC
J gene: TRBJ1-6; D gene: TRBD1; clone size: .; V gene: TRBV4-1; CDR3 protein: CASSQEQGGNSPLHF; CDR3 DNA: TGCGCCAGTAGCCAGGAACAGGGGGGTAATTCACCCCTCCACTTT
J gene: TRBJ2-3; D gene: .; clone size: few; V gene: TRBV4-2; CDR3 protein: CASSPKVGLADTQYF; CDR3 DNA: TGTGCCAGCAGCCCTAAGGTGGGTCTCGCAGATACACAGTATTTT
J gene: TRBJ2-3; D gene: TRBD2; clone size: .; V gene: TRBV7-3; CDR3 protein: CASSLGLADYTDTQYF; CDR3 DNA: TGTGCCAGCAGCTTAGGACTAGCGGACTACACAGATACGCAGTATTTT
J gene: TRBJ2-7; D gene: TRBD1; clone size: .; V gene: TRBV6-5; CDR3 protein: CAGSENRGGYEQYF; CDR3 DNA: TGTGCCGGCAGTGAAAACAGGGGTGGGTACGAGCAGTACTTC
J gene: TRBJ1-5; D gene: .; clone size: .; V gene: TRBV30; CDR3 protein: CAWGAGQNPNQSQHF; CDR3 DNA: TGTGCCTGGGGGGCAGGGCAGAACCCCAATCAGTCCCAGCATTTT
J gene: TRBJ2-2; D gene: .; clone size: .; V gene: TRBV11-2; CDR3 protein: CASSLFSRRENTGEPFF; CDR3 DNA: TGTGCCAGCAGCTTATTTTCGCGCCGGGAGAACACCGGGGAGCCGTTTTTT
J gene: TRBJ2-7; D gene: .; clone size: .; V gene: TRBV4-3; CDR3 protein: CASSQVRGLGDKQYF; CDR3 DNA: TGTGCCAGCAGCCAAGTGCGAGGTCTCGGGGACAAGCAGTACTTC
J gene: TRBJ2-3; D gene: .; clone size: few; V gene: TRBV28; CDR3 protein: CASTSGDTDTQYF; CDR3 DNA: TGTGCCAGCACCTCCGGCGACACAGATACGCAGTATTTT
J gene: TRBJ2-3; D gene: .; clone size: many; V gene: TRBV6-6; CDR3 protein: CASSYGDISTDTQYF; CDR3 DNA: TGTGCCAGCAGTTACGGCGACATAAGCACAGATACGCAGTATTTT
J gene: TRBJ2-1; D gene: TRBD1; clone size: few; V gene: TRBV24-1; CDR3 protein: CATSDSDRGHYNEQFF; CDR3 DNA: TGTGCCACCAGTGACTCGGACAGGGGGCACTACAATGAGCAGTTCTTC
J gene: TRBJ1-3; D gene: .; clone size: once; V gene: TRBV29-1; CDR3 protein: CSIVPGSGNTIYF; CDR3 DNA: TGCAGCATAGTCCCCGGTTCTGGAAACACCATATATTTT
J gene: TRBJ2-7; D gene: .; clone size: many; V gene: TRBV4-1; CDR3 protein: CASSQDTGGTYEQYF; CDR3 DNA: TGCGCCAGCAGCCAAGATACTGGCGGGACCTACGAGCAGTACTTC
J gene: TRBJ1-5; D gene: .; clone size: .; V gene: TRBV6-1; CDR3 protein: CASSETGETPQHF; CDR3 DNA: TGTGCCAGCAGTGAGACAGGCGAGACGCCCCAGCATTTT
J gene: TRBJ2-1; D gene: TRBD2; clone size: .; V gene: TRBV11-2; CDR3 protein: CASRLDREGYNEQFF; CDR3 DNA: TGTGCCAGCAGGTTAGATCGGGAGGGTTACAATGAGCAGTTCTTC
J gene: TRBJ2-5; D gene: .; clone size: .; V gene: TRBV12-5; CDR3 protein: CASALGLGETQYF; CDR3 DNA: TGTGCTAGTGCCCTCGGACTGGGAGAGACCCAGTACTTC
J gene: TRBJ2-5; D gene: .; clone size: .; V gene: TRBV28; CDR3 protein: CASAGRYQETQYF; CDR3 DNA: TGTGCCAGCGCAGGGCGATACCAAGAGACCCAGTACTTC
J gene: TRBJ2-7; D gene: .; clone size: .; V gene: TRBV18; CDR3 protein: CASSQRDEQYF; CDR3 DNA: TGTGCCAGCTCTCAGCGGGACGAGCAGTACTTC
J gene: TRBJ2-1; D gene: .; clone size: .; V gene: TRBV11-2; CDR3 protein: CASSFFGVYNEQFF; CDR3 DNA: TGTGCCAGCAGCTTCTTTGGGGTTTACAATGAGCAGTTCTTC
J gene: TRBJ2-3; D gene: TRBD1; clone size: .; V gene: TRBV2; CDR3 protein: CASSEAGGYTDTQYF; CDR3 DNA: TGTGCCAGCAGTGAGGCAGGGGGCTACACAGATACGCAGTATTTT
J gene: TRBJ2-7; D gene: TRBD1; clone size: .; V gene: TRBV5-4; CDR3 protein: CASSLGDRREQYF; CDR3 DNA: TGTGCCAGCAGCTTGGGGGACAGAAGGGAGCAGTACTTC
J gene: TRBJ2-5; D gene: .; clone size: .; V gene: TRBV7-9; CDR3 protein: CACSSLVGVFETQYF; CDR3 DNA: TGTGCCTGCAGCTCGCTAGTGGGAGTGTTTGAGACCCAGTACTTC
J gene: TRBJ1-5; D gene: TRBD1; clone size: many; V gene: TRBV11-3; CDR3 protein: CASTRQGGNGDNQPQHF; CDR3 DNA: TGTGCCAGCACCAGACAGGGAGGGAATGGAGACAATCAGCCCCAGCATTTT